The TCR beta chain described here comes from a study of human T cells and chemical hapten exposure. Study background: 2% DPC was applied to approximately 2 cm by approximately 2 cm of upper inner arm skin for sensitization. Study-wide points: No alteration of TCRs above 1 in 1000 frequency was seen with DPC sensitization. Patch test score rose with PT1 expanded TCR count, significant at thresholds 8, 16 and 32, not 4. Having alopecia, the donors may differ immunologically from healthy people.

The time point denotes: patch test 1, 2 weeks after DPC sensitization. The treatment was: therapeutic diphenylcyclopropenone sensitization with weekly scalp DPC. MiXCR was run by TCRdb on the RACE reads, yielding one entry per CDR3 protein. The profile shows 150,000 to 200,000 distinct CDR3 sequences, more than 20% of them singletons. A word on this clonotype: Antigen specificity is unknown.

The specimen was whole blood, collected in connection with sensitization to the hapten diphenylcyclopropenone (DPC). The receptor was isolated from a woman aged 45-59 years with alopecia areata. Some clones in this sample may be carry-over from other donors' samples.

CDR3 in amino acids: CASSFIRSGYTF. The CDR3 nucleotides are TGTGCCAGCAGCTTTATACGAAGTGGCTACACCTTC. The chain combines TRBV7-2 with TRBJ1-2; D is unclear. The CDR3 sequence is 12 residues long. Germline V lookup: CDR1 SGHTA, CDR2 FQGNSA. The V end was cut by 3 bases, the J end by 7 bases, with 9 bases between.